Presented here are 6 T cell receptor beta chains from one specimen sequenced in a study of blood T cell repertoires in COVID-19 (TCRdb year 2020). The library was generated by the immunoSEQ multiplex PCR assay. Drawn from immuneACCESS, this table holds only the in-frame rearrangements with V and J called that TCRdb kept. Clones are partly lost; checked studies trace under half to an unresolved V gene and leave the rest unexplained. Recorded for this sample are roughly 77,000 clones; roughly 78% of them occurred a single time. Under 5% of the sample goes to the ten largest clones. The sequenced sample was peripheral blood. All receptors derive from an older woman with acute or convalescent COVID-19.

This chain uses TRBV7-2 with TRBJ1-1, with 7 bases fitting TRBD1. Looked up from germline, CDR1 is SGHTA and CDR2 is FQGNSA. V lost 5 bases to trimming and J lost 3 bases; unmatched junction nucleotides: 3. The CDR3 has 13 amino acids. The chain's CDR3 is CASSGQEDTEAFF. The CDR3 region has the DNA TGTGCCAGCAGCGGACAGGAGGACACTGAAGCTTTCTTT.

A single count supports this clone. The rearrangement uses TRBV6-2 or TRBV6-3 and TRBJ1-5; tentatively, D is TRBD1 (6 bases). Looked up from germline, CDR1 is MNHEY and CDR2 is SVGEGT. The CDR3 consists of 15 residues. With 4 bases removed from V and 4 bases from J, the gap between germline ends came to 14 bases. CDR3 DNA sequence: TGTGCCAGCAGTTCCCTCCGGGACACAAATCAGCCCCAGCATTTT. Translated, it gives CASSSLRDTNQPQHF.

V usage is TRBV18 and J usage is TRBJ2-7, with D possibly being TRBD1 (6 bases). Germline V gene data show CDR1 as KGHSH and CDR2 as LQKENI. The CDR3 runs 15 residues. Trimming took 3 bases from V and 0 from J, leaving 12 bases between them. The CDR3 DNA reads as TGTGCCAGCTCACCTGCTATGGACAGCTCCTACGAGCAGTACTTC. Its protein is CASSPAMDSSYEQYF.

This CDR3 reads CASSLGTGANYGYTF. Written as DNA, the CDR3 is TGTGCCAGCAGCTTGGGAACAGGCGCCAACTATGGCTACACCTTC. This chain links TRBV5-5 with TRBJ1-2; D might be TRBD1 (5 bases). This CDR3 comprises 15 residues. Trimming stripped 0 bases from V and 2 bases from J, with 11 bases between. CDR1 and CDR2 from the germline V gene are SGHKS and YYEKEE (reference sequence). The complete variable domain, with remaining parts taken from reference TRBV5-5 and TRBJ1-2, reads DAGVTQSPTHLIKTRGQQVTLRCSPISGHKSVSWYQQVLGQGPQFIFQYYEKEERGRGNFPDRFSARQFPNYSSELNVNALLLGDSALYLCASSLGTGANYGYTFGSGTRLTVV.

This clone was counted a few times. The rearrangement joins TRBV6-2 or TRBV6-3 to TRBJ2-5; D may be TRBD2 (5 bases). This CDR3 has 17 amino acids. CDR1 is MNHEY, CDR2 SVGEGT, per germline. Deletions cut 2 bases from V and 1 base from J, with 17 bases between. DNA for the CDR3: TGTGCCAGCAGTTACAGGGAGATCCCCGTAGCCCAAGAGACCCAGTACTTC. Residues: CASSYREIPVAQETQYF.

V and J are TRBV7-2 and TRBJ2-2; perhaps TRBD2 as D (7 bases). V was shortened by 5 bases and J by 6 bases, with 25 bases between the two germline ends. Germline loops: CDR1 SGHTA, CDR2 FQGNSA. The CDR3 spans 18 residues. CDR3 residues: CASSRTHLGSGGPGELFF. In DNA, the CDR3 is TGTGCCAGCAGCCGCACCCATTTGGGTTCCGGGGGGCCCGGGGAGCTGTTTTTT.